This T cell receptor beta chain was identified in a study of OX40 agonist ivuxolimab in advanced cancers. Trimming took 4 bases from V and 1 from J; bases not matched to a gene: 5. There are 17 residues in the CDR3. This table comes from immunoSEQ multiplex PCR, and its TCRdb copy is limited to in-frame clones, with some not included. This table has 68,000 or so clones, 84% appearing once. A remark on this clone: Antigen unknown.

At cycle 4 day 1, cycle 7 day 1, and baseline, blood was sampled. General study points: Individuals who were partial responders at 0.1-3.0 mg/kg had clonal expansion that ranked among the lowest. CD4+ and CD8+ blood T cells expanded clonally by week 6 at 0.1 to 3.0 mg/kg.

The sample here was CD4+ or CD8+ T cells sorted from blood, taken in a trial of the OX40 agonist ivuxolimab. J is TRBJ2-5 and V is TRBV5-3; 15 bases are a match to TRBD2. TRBV5-3 is an open reading frame whose function is uncertain. The sequence was collected from an adult with an advanced solid tumor such as melanoma, head and neck, liver or kidney cancer. CDR3: CARSAGLAGGTQETQYF. For the CDR3, the DNA is TGTGCCAGAAGCGCGGGACTAGCGGGGGGCACCCAAGAGACCCAGTACTTC.